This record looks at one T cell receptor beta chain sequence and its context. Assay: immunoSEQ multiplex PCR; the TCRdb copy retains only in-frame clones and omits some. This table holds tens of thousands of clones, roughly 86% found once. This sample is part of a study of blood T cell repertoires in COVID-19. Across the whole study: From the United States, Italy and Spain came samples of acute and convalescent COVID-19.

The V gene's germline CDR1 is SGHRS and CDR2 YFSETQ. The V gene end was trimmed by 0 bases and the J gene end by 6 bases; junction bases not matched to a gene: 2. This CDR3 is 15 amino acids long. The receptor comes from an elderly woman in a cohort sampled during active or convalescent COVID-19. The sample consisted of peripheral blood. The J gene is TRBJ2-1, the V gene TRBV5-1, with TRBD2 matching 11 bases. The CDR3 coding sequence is TGCGCCAGCAGCTTGGGGGGGACTAGCGGCAATGAGCAGTTCTTC. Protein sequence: CASSLGGTSGNEQFF.